A single T cell receptor (beta chain) is shown here with its context. Antigen specificity is unknown. The data stem from a study of regulatory T cells in long-lasting Graves disease. As for the study in general: Patients with persistent Graves' disease had over 5 years of antithyroid drugs and persistent TSH receptor antibodies. Overall study results and limits: TRBV28, TRBJ1-2 and TRBJ2-5 were favored in persistent disease.

The TCR beta library used iRepertoire HTBI primers with Arm-PCR amplification of CDR3. MiXCR was run by TCRdb on the multiplex PCR reads, yielding one entry per CDR3 protein. The sample records around 300,000 distinct CDR3 sequences, 20% to 25% being singletons. The V and J ends lost 5 bases and 2 bases respectively, with 10 bases between them. Germline V CDR1 and CDR2: MNHEY, SMNVEV (reference sequence). This CDR3 spans 13 amino acids. The time point here: persistent/refractory GD, antithyroid drugs over 5 years with positive TRAb. Generation of the TCR library employed RNA extracted from PBMCs. Criteria from the American Thyroid Association guidelines were applied to diagnose Graves' disease. With EDTA tubes as the receptacles, approximately 10 milliliters of peripheral blood were drawn.

This specimen consisted of peripheral blood mononuclear cells (PBMCs), obtained when the disease was refractory, from a patient treated with antithyroid drugs. The receptor comes from a female donor with Graves disease. This chain links TRBV27 with TRBJ2-7; D ambiguous. The DNA for the CDR3 is TGTGCCAGCAGTCCAGCTCGAACCTACGAGCAGTACTTC. The encoded protein is CASSPARTYEQYF.